This T cell receptor beta chain emerged from a study of OX40 agonist ivuxolimab in advanced cancers. Study-level background: The patients received ivuxolimab by intravenous route every 2 weeks at 0.01 to 10 mg/kg. Prior therapy, whether anti-PD-1, anti-PD-L1 or anti-CTLA-4, was allowed, and about 40% had some. The study, taken as a whole, reports: There were, on average, more expanded clones in CD8+ T cells than in CD4+. Dose levels from 0.1 to 3.0 mg/kg saw CD4+ and CD8+ blood T cells expand clonally by week 6.

The V end lost 0 bases, the J end lost 0 bases, and 3 bases lay between the germline ends. This CDR3 has 14 residues. Germline V CDR1 and CDR2: SGHNT, YYREEE (reference sequence). This clone appeared a single time. The antigen remains undetermined. Profiling relied on immunoSEQ multiplex PCR, and the TCRdb table lists in-frame clones only, not all of them. The sample lists roughly 61,000 clones, roughly nine tenths seen once, with approximately 0.35% in the top ten. This TCR derives from an adult with an advanced solid tumor such as melanoma, head and neck, liver or kidney cancer. This sample comprised CD4+ or CD8+ T cells sorted from blood, obtained in a trial of the OX40 agonist ivuxolimab. The chain employs TRBV5-4 and TRBJ2-2; D gene unclear. The CDR3 region has the DNA TGTGCCAGCAGCTTGGAGGCGAACACCGGGGAGCTGTTTTTT. Protein: CASSLEANTGELFF.